Only one count was recorded for the clone carrying this T cell receptor (beta chain). The target antigen is unknown. Clones were read by immunoSEQ multiplex PCR, and TCRdb kept only the in-frame ones, dropping some. Of 1.5 million to 2.5 million clones detected, roughly 94% appear once; the ten largest clones hold under 1.5%. This sample is part of a study of shared clonotypes between healthy human individuals. Naive CD8 cells comprised CD45RO-negative, CCR7-positively selected cells, excluding terminally differentiated effector memory CD45RA+ cells. Nashville, Tennessee was home to all donors, each a Caucasian adult. Notes on the study in general: Sorted-subset samples were not fully sequenced, rarefaction indicated. In four donors, about 5% of naive CD4 clonotypes appeared in common.

Germline CDR1 and CDR2: SGHDN and FVKESK. The CDR3 runs to 16 residues. Between the trimmed V and J ends, which lost 0 bases and 2 bases, there was a span of 11 bases. The sample comprised naive CD8+ T cells sorted from blood. The receptor was isolated from a man aged 18 to 30 in good health. The rearrangement uses TRBV14 and TRBJ1-3; a possible D gene is TRBD1 (5 bases). The CDR3 spells CASSQDGEGTGNTIYF. Here the CDR3 DNA reads TGTGCCAGCAGCCAAGATGGGGAGGGGACTGGAAACACCATATATTTT. The whole variable domain, remainder taken from reference TRBV14 and TRBJ1-3, is EAGVTQFPSHSVIEKGQTVTLRCDPISGHDNLYWYRRVMGKEIKFLLHFVKESKQDESGMPNNRFLAERTGGTYSTLKVQPAELEDSGVYFCASSQDGEGTGNTIYFGEGSWLTVV.